What follows are 17 T cell receptor beta chains derived from one specimen sequenced in a study of blood T cell repertoires in COVID-19. Sequenced by immunoSEQ multiplex PCR; TCRdb stores in-frame clones only, minus some. This table holds about 300,000 clones, around 90% found once. The sample taken for sequencing was PBMCs or T cells enriched from blood (not recorded which). Receptors were obtained from a man aged 55-75 years who had recovered from COVID-19.

CDR3 sequence: CASSLLTSGRSSVGELFF. CDR3 DNA: TGTGCCAGTAGTCTCCTGACTAGCGGGCGGAGTAGCGTCGGGGAGCTGTTTTTT. The chain is built from TRBV19 and TRBJ2-2, with 10 positions matching TRBD2. Losses at the gene ends were 5 bases for V and 7 bases for J; bases not matched to a gene: 16. This CDR3 has 18 amino acids. In germline, CDR1 is LNHDA, CDR2 SQIVND (reference sequence).

The table lists this clone with a count of one. The gene calls are TRBV27 and TRBJ1-6, with D unresolved. CDR1 is MNHEY, CDR2 SMNVEV, per germline (reference sequence). Trimming pared 3 bases from V and 0 bases from J, leaving 6 bases between. The CDR3 is 15 amino acids. The CDR3 protein is CASSFVSSYNSPLHF. For the CDR3, the DNA is TGTGCCAGCAGTTTCGTGAGCTCCTATAATTCACCCCTCCACTTT.

This chain connects TRBV21-1 to TRBJ1-4. TRBV21-1 is a known pseudogene. The CDR3 totals 17 residues. The CDR3 sequence: CASSKRIGEATNEKLFF. The CDR3 DNA reads as TGTGCCAGCAGCAAAAGGATAGGAGAAGCAACTAATGAAAAACTGTTTTTT.

This chain connects TRBV9 to TRBJ2-5, with D possibly TRBD1 on 5 matching bases. The V end was cut by 0 bases, the J end by 1 base, with 13 bases between. CDR3 length equals 16 residues. CDR1 is SGDLS and CDR2 is YYNGEE in the germline V gene. The CDR3 sequence is CASSVAEGAIQETQYF. The CDR3 nucleotides are TGTGCCAGCAGCGTAGCAGAAGGGGCCATCCAAGAGACCCAGTACTTC.

This clone was found once. The genes are TRBV5-4 and TRBJ1-2, with D perhaps TRBD1 (6 bases). The V end lost 4 bases, the J end lost 4 bases, and 20 bases lay between the germline ends. The CDR3 length is 16 residues. Germline CDR1 and CDR2: SGHNT and YYREEE (reference sequence). The CDR3 reads CASSRGTDLGSYGYTF. Written as DNA, the CDR3 is TGTGCCAGCAGCAGGGGGACCGACTTGGGATCCTATGGCTACACCTTC.

The chain links TRBV11-3 to TRBJ1-1; no definite D call. V was pared by 5 bases and J by 1 base, with 20 bases between. Germline CDR1 SGHNT, CDR2 YENEEA. The CDR3 length is 17 residues. The CDR3 nucleotides are TGTGCCAGCAGCCTCCCGCGGAGGGAGCACAGGAACACTGAAGCTTTCTTT. Translation: CASSLPRREHRNTEAFF.

This clone has only a few counts. J is TRBJ1-6 and V is TRBV11-2; TRBD1 is a possible D gene (6 bases). Germline V gene lookup returns CDR1 SGHAT and CDR2 FQNNGV. This CDR3 has 15 amino acids. V gave up 1 base and J gave up 7 bases, with 11 bases separating them. In nucleotides, the CDR3 is TGTGCCAGCAGCTTAGCGGGGGGGCCCAATTCACCCCTCCACTTT. Translating it yields CASSLAGGPNSPLHF.

This rearrangement joins TRBV3-1 (or the pseudogene TRBV3-2) to TRBJ1-2; 8 positions match TRBD1. CDR3 length: 14 residues. CDR1 and CDR2 from the germline V gene are LGHDT and YNNKEL (reference sequence). J was trimmed by 5 bases and V by 3 bases; bases with no gene match: 5. CDR3 protein: CASSHDRTGYGYTF. CDR3 sequence (DNA): TGTGCCAGCAGCCATGATCGGACAGGGTATGGCTACACCTTC.

V usage is TRBV18 and J usage is TRBJ1-1, with 7 bases fitting TRBD1. V shed 6 bases, J shed 4 bases, and the junction held 8 bases outside the gene matches. The CDR3 length is 14 residues. CDR1 is KGHSH and CDR2 is LQKENI in the germline V gene. CDR3: CASSQEGAGTEAFF. In nucleotides, the CDR3 is TGTGCCAGCTCGCAGGAGGGGGCAGGCACTGAAGCTTTCTTT. Supplemented by reference TRBV18 and TRBJ1-1, the full variable domain reads NAGVMQNPRHLVRRRGQEARLRCSPMKGHSHVYWYRQLPEEGLKFMVYLQKENIIDESGMPKERFSAEFPKEGPSILRIQQVVRGDSAAYFCASSQEGAGTEAFFGQGTRLTVV.

The chain's CDR3 is CASSLATGLAGPTYNEQFF. The CDR3 coding sequence is TGTGCCAGCAGCTTAGCAACCGGACTAGCTGGCCCCACCTACAATGAGCAGTTCTTC. This sequence joins TRBV7-9 and TRBJ2-1; 8 bases line up with TRBD2. The CDR3 extends over 19 amino acids. Unmatched junction bases numbered 12, after V lost 0 bases and J lost 2 bases. CDR1 SEHNR and CDR2 FQNEAQ come from the germline V gene (reference sequence).

The chain joins TRBV10-1 to TRBJ1-4; D possibly corresponds to TRBD1 (6 bases). The ends were cut back, 6 bases at V and 5 bases at J, with 19 bases in the middle. Germline V CDR1 and CDR2: WNHNN, SYGVQD (reference sequence). This CDR3 spans 16 amino acids. CDR3 bases: TGCGCCAGCAGGAGGCCTCCGGGACAAATAAATGAAAAACTGTTTTTT. Protein product: CASRRPPGQINEKLFF.

The rearrangement links TRBV7-9 to TRBJ2-3; 11 bases are shared with TRBD1. The CDR3 has 14 residues. Trimming took 5 bases from V and 8 from J; bases not matched to a gene: 6. Germline V gene sequence: CDR1 SEHNR, CDR2 FQNEAQ (reference sequence). The CDR3 protein is CASSRDRGIGTQYF. The CDR3 nucleotides read TGTGCCAGCAGCCGGGACAGGGGGATAGGTACGCAGTATTTT.

V and J are TRBV29-1 and TRBJ2-3, with TRBD2 identical over 9 bases. With V trimmed by 7 bases and J by 5 bases, 7 bases remained unmatched. The germline V gene encodes CDR1 SQVTM and CDR2 ANQGSEA. CDR3 length: 13 residues. Written as DNA, the CDR3 is TGCAGCGCCTTAGCGGGAGCGGGAGATACGCAGTATTTT. It translates to CSALAGAGDTQYF.

This clone was counted a few times. The J gene is TRBJ2-5, the V gene TRBV24-1, with a possible D match to TRBD2 (5 bases). The CDR3 totals 14 residues. V gave up 9 bases and J gave up 5 bases, with 18 bases separating them. Germline V CDR1 and CDR2: KGHDR, SFDVKD. CDR3 loop: CATRREGVSETQYF. The CDR3 region has the DNA TGTGCCACCCGCCGCGAGGGAGTGTCGGAGACCCAGTACTTC.

A few counts support this clone. V usage is TRBV9 and J usage is TRBJ1-4, with 8 bases identical to TRBD1. J gave up 7 bases and V 3 bases, and 8 bases lay outside the gene matches. The CDR3 runs 15 residues. CDR1 is SGDLS and CDR2 is YYNGEE in the germline V gene. Here the CDR3 reads CASSGGTGGGEKLFF. The CDR3, as DNA: TGTGCCAGCAGCGGCGGGACAGGTGGGGGTGAAAAACTGTTTTTT.

V usage is TRBV30 and J usage is TRBJ2-1; 11 bases agree with TRBD2. V gave up 5 bases and J gave up 9 bases; unmatched junction bases: 12. Germline loops: CDR1 GTSNPN, CDR2 SVGIG (reference sequence). The CDR3 has 15 amino acids. The CDR3 coding sequence is TGTGCCTGGGGGAGACTAGCGGGAAGGATGGGTGAGCAGTTCTTC. It translates to CAWGRLAGRMGEQFF.

The genes are TRBV29-1 and TRBJ1-2; 8 positions match TRBD1. This CDR3 is 12 amino acids long. The germline CDR1 and CDR2 sequences are SQVTM and ANQGSEA. Germline trimming cut 4 bases from V and 6 bases from J; bases unmatched to any gene: 4. The CDR3 coding sequence is TGCAGCGTTGTGGGGACAGGAGATGGCTACACCTTC. Its protein is CSVVGTGDGYTF.